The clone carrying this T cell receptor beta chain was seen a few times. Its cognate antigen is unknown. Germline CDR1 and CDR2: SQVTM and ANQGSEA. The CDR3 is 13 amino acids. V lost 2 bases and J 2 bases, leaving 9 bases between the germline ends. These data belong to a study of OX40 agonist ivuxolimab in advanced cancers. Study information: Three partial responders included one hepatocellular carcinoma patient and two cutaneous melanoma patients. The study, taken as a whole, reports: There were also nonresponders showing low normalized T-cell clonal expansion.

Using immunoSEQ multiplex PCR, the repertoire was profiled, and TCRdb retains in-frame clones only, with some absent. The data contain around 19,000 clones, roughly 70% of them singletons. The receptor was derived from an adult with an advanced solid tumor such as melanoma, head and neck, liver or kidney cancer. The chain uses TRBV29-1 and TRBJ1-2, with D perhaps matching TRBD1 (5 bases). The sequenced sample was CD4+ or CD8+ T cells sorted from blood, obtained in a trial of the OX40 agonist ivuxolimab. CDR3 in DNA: TGCAGCGTTGAACCAACAGGAAACTATGGCTACACCTTC. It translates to CSVEPTGNYGYTF.